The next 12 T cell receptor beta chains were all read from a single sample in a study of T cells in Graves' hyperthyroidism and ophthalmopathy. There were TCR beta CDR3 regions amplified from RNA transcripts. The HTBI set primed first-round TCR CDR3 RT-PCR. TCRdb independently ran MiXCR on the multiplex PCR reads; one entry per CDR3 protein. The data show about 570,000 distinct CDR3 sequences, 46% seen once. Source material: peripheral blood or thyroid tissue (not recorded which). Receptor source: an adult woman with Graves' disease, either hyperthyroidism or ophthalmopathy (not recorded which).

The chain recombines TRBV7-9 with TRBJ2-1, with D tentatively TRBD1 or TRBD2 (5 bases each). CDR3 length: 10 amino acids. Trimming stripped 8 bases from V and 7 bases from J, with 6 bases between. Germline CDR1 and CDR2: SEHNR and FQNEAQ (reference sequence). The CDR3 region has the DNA TGTGCCAGCGGGGGTAATGAGCAGTTCTTC. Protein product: CASGGNEQFF. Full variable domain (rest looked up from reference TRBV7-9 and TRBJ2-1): DTGVSQNPRHKITKRGQNVTFRCDPISEHNRLYWYRQTLGQGPEFLTYFQNEAQLEKSRLLSDRFSAERPKGSFSTLEIQRTEQGDSAMYLCASGGNEQFFGPGTRLTVL.

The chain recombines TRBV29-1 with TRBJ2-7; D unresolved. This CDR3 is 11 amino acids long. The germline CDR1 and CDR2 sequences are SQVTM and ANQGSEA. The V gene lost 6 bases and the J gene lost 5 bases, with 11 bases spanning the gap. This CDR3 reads CSVGPADEQYF. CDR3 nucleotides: TGCAGCGTGGGCCCCGCGGACGAGCAGTACTTC.

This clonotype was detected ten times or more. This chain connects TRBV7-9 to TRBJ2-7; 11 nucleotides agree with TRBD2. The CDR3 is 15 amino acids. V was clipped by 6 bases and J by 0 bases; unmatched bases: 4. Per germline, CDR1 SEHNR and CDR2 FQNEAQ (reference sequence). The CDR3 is CASRSTSGNSYEQYF. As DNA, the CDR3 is TGTGCCAGCAGATCGACTAGCGGGAACTCCTACGAGCAGTACTTC.

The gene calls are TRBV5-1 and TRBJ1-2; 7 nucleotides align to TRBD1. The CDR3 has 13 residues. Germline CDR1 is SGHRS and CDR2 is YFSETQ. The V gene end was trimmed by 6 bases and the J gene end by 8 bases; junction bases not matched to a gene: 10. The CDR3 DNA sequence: TGCGCCAGCACCAGGGGGTACGGAGGAGGCTACACCTTC. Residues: CASTRGYGGGYTF. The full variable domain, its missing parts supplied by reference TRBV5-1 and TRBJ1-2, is KAGVTQTPRYLIKTRGQQVTLSCSPISGHRSVSWYQQTPGQGLQFLFEYFSETQRNKGNFPGRFSGRQFSNSRSEMNVSTLELGDSALYLCASTRGYGGGYTFGSGTRLTVV.

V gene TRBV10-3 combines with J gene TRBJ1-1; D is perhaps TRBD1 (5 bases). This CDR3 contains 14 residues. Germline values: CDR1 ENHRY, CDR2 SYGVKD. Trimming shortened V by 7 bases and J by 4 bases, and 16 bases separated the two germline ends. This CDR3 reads CAINPTGQSTEAFF. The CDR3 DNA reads TGTGCCATCAATCCAACAGGTCAGAGCACTGAAGCTTTCTTT.

Written as DNA, the CDR3 is TGTGCCACCAGCAGTGTGGCGGGGTCCTACGAGCAGTACTTC. Its protein product is CATSSVAGSYEQYF. The chain has TRBV15 and TRBJ2-7; D is possibly TRBD2 (6 bases). This CDR3 spans 14 amino acids. Trimming shortened V by 3 bases and J by 1 base, and 10 bases separated the two germline ends. Germline V CDR1 and CDR2: LNHNV, YYDKDF (reference sequence). The whole variable domain, remainder taken from reference TRBV15 and TRBJ2-7, is DAMVIQNPRYQVTQFGKPVTLSCSQTLNHNVMYWYQQKSSQAPKLLFHYYDKDFNNEADTPDNFQSRRPNTSFCFLDIRSPGLGDTAMYLCATSSVAGSYEQYFGPGTRLTVT.

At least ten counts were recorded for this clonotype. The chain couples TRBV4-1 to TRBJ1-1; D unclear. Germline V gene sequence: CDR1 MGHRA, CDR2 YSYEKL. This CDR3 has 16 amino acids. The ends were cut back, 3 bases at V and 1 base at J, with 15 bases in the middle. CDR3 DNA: TGCGCCAGCAGCCACGCTCGCGTGCGAAAGAACACTGAAGCTTTCTTT. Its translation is CASSHARVRKNTEAFF.

CDR3 amino acids: CASSYPIVGGAYEQYF. Written as DNA, the CDR3 is TGTGCCAGCAGTTACCCTATCGTGGGGGGGGCTTACGAGCAGTACTTC. This chain connects TRBV12-3 or TRBV12-4 to TRBJ2-7; perhaps TRBD2 as D (7 bases). Trimming shortened V by 4 bases and J by 4 bases, and 20 bases separated the two germline ends. The CDR3 runs 16 residues.

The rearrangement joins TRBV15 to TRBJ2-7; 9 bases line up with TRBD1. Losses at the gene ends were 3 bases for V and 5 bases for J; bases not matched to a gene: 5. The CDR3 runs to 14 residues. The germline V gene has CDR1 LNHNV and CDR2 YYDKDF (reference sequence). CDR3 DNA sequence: TGTGCCACCAGCAGCTCGGACAGGGGACACGAGCAGTACTTC. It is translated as CATSSSDRGHEQYF.

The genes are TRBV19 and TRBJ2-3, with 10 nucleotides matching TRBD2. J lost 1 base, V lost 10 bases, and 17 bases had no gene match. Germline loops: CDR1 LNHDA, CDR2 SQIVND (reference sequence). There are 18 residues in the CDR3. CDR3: CATTYLTLAGRGTDTQYF. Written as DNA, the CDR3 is TGTGCCACCACCTATTTGACACTAGCGGGGCGGGGCACAGATACGCAGTATTTT.

The CDR3 sequence: CATSQGFNTEAFF. The CDR3 DNA sequence: TGTGCCACCAGCCAGGGTTTTAACACTGAAGCTTTCTTT. The gene calls are TRBV24-1 and TRBJ1-1; tentatively, D is TRBD1 (5 bases). The V gene's germline CDR1 is KGHDR and CDR2 SFDVKD. This CDR3 has 13 residues. V shed 7 bases and J shed 2 bases, with 10 bases lying between them.

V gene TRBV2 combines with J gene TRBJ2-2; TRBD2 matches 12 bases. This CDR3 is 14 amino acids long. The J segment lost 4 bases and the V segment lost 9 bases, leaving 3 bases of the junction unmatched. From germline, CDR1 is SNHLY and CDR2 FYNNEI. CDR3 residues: CAREGLAGTGELFF. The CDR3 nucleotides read TGTGCCAGGGAGGGACTAGCGGGCACCGGGGAGCTGTTTTTT.